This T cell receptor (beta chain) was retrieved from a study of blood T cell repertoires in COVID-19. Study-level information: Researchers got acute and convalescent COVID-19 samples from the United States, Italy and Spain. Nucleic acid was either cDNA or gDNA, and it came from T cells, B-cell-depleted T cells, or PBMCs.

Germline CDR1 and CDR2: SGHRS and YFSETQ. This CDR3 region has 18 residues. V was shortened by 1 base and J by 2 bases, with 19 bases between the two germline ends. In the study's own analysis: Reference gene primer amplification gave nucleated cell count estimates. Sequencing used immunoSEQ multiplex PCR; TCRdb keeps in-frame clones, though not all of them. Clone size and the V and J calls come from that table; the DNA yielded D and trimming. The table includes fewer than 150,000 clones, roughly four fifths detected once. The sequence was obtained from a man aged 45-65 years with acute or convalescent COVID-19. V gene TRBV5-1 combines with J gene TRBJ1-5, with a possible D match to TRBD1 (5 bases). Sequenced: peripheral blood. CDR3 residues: CASSLIPGNAYRNQPQHF. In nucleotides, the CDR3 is TGCGCCAGCAGCTTGATTCCAGGGAACGCGTATCGCAATCAGCCCCAGCATTTT.